A selection of T cell receptor beta chains follows, all from one sample in a study of early T cells in non-severe SARS-CoV-2 infection. Via MiXCR, TCRdb re-called the 5' RACE reads, giving one row per CDR3 protein. The table records approximately 28,000 distinct CDR3 sequences, 5.5% to 7.5% of them present only once. The starting material was whole blood, obtained at baseline. The source is an adult who was a healthcare worker with PCR-confirmed SARS-CoV-2 infection or an uninfected control (not recorded which). Each CDR3 is given with its conserved first and last residue. Each record gives: CDR3 protein, CDR3 DNA, J gene, clone size, D gene, V gene. D genes are given only for firm matches. For some rows the clone size is stated as once, few or many, or as a class when expanded; others skip it.

CDR3aa: CASSELAGADTQYF
CDR3nt: TGTGCCAGTAGTGAACTAGCGGGAGCAGATACGCAGTATTTT
j_gene: TRBJ2-3
abundance: many
d_gene: TRBD2
v_gene: TRBV19

CDR3aa: CASSLRGFGVTEAFF
CDR3nt: TGTGCCAGCAGTTTAAGGGGGTTTGGGGTAACTGAAGCTTTCTTT
j_gene: TRBJ1-1
abundance: many
d_gene: .
v_gene: TRBV27

CDR3aa: CASSFDRAYTGELFF
CDR3nt: TGTGCCAGCAGTTTTGACAGGGCGTACACCGGGGAGCTGTTTTTT
j_gene: TRBJ2-2
abundance: many
d_gene: TRBD1
v_gene: TRBV12-3/TRBV12-4

CDR3aa: CASSPVGTKGTEQYF
CDR3nt: TGCGCCAGCAGCCCGGTGGGGACAAAGGGAACCGAGCAGTACTTC
j_gene: TRBJ2-7
abundance: few
d_gene: .
v_gene: TRBV5-1

CDR3aa: CATSDLKAGGSEQYF
CDR3nt: TGTGCCACCAGTGATTTGAAAGCGGGAGGTTCCGAGCAGTACTTC
j_gene: TRBJ2-7
abundance: few
d_gene: TRBD2
v_gene: TRBV24-1

CDR3aa: CASSPGQEPYEQYF
CDR3nt: TGCGCCAGCAGTCCTGGACAGGAACCCTACGAGCAGTACTTC
j_gene: TRBJ2-7
abundance: many
d_gene: TRBD1
v_gene: TRBV10-1

CDR3aa: CASSLALASGRTDTQYF
CDR3nt: TGTGCCAGCAGTTTAGCGCTGGCTAGCGGGAGGACAGATACGCAGTATTTT
j_gene: TRBJ2-3
abundance: many
d_gene: TRBD2
v_gene: TRBV12-3/TRBV12-4

CDR3aa: CASSLGAGLYF
CDR3nt: TGTGCCAGCAGCCTAGGCGCAGGGCTGTACTTC
j_gene: TRBJ2-4
abundance: .
d_gene: .
v_gene: TRBV7-9

CDR3aa: CASRIGGAGGETQYF
CDR3nt: TGTGCCAGCAGAATAGGAGGCGCGGGAGGCGAGACCCAGTACTTC
j_gene: TRBJ2-5
abundance: many
d_gene: TRBD2
v_gene: TRBV11-2

CDR3aa: CARSPYSWSITDTQYF
CDR3nt: TGTGCCAGAAGTCCATACTCCTGGAGTATCACAGATACGCAGTATTTT
j_gene: TRBJ2-3
abundance: .
d_gene: .
v_gene: TRBV6-6

CDR3aa: CATRKPGAGGETETNTGELFF
CDR3nt: TGTGCCACCAGGAAGCCCGGAGCGGGGGGGGAGACAGAGACGAACACCGGGGAGCTGTTTTTT
j_gene: TRBJ2-2
abundance: many
d_gene: TRBD2
v_gene: TRBV24-1

CDR3aa: CASSFGTVQETQYF
CDR3nt: TGTGCCAGCAGCTTCGGGACGGTTCAAGAGACCCAGTACTTC
j_gene: TRBJ2-5
abundance: many
d_gene: .
v_gene: TRBV7-9

CDR3aa: CASSQGTGLSYGYTF
CDR3nt: TGCGCCAGCAGCCAAGGGACAGGGCTTAGCTATGGCTACACCTTC
j_gene: TRBJ1-2
abundance: many
d_gene: TRBD1
v_gene: TRBV4-3

CDR3aa: CATSDGQVSNQPQHF
CDR3nt: TGTGCCACCAGTGATGGACAGGTTAGCAATCAGCCCCAGCATTTT
j_gene: TRBJ1-5
abundance: many
d_gene: TRBD1
v_gene: TRBV24-1

CDR3aa: CASSQDLASVRELFF
CDR3nt: TGTGCCAGCAGCCAAGATCTGGCTAGCGTAAGGGAGCTGTTTTTT
j_gene: TRBJ2-2
abundance: many
d_gene: .
v_gene: TRBV3-1

CDR3aa: CASSTQGIRHGYTF
CDR3nt: TGTGCCAGCAGCACGCAGGGGATTAGGCATGGCTACACCTTC
j_gene: TRBJ1-2
abundance: .
d_gene: .
v_gene: TRBV3-1

CDR3aa: CASRTGKSPLHF
CDR3nt: TGTGCCAGCAGGACAGGGAAATCACCCCTCCACTTT
j_gene: TRBJ1-6
abundance: many
d_gene: TRBD1
v_gene: TRBV25-1

CDR3aa: CASSDENRGDETQYF
CDR3nt: TGTGCCAGCAGTGACGAAAACAGGGGGGACGAGACCCAGTACTTC
j_gene: TRBJ2-5
abundance: many
d_gene: TRBD1
v_gene: TRBV6-1

CDR3aa: CASLTSGRSTDTQYF
CDR3nt: TGTGCCAGCCTGACTAGCGGCCGAAGCACAGATACGCAGTATTTT
j_gene: TRBJ2-3
abundance: many
d_gene: TRBD2
v_gene: TRBV9